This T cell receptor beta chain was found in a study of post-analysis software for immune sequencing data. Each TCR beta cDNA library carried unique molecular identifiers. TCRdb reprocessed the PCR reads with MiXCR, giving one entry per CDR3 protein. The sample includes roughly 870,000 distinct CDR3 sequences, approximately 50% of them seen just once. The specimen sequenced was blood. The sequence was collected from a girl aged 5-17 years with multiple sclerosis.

In DNA form, the CDR3 reads TGTGCCATCAGTGAGGGGGACAGGGGAAGGTATGGCTACACCTTC. Protein: CAISEGDRGRYGYTF. The rearrangement joins TRBV10-3 to TRBJ1-2, with 10 bases matching TRBD1. The CDR3 extends over 15 amino acids. Per germline, CDR1 ENHRY and CDR2 SYGVKD. The V and J ends lost 2 bases and 5 bases, in that order; junction bases with no gene match: 5.